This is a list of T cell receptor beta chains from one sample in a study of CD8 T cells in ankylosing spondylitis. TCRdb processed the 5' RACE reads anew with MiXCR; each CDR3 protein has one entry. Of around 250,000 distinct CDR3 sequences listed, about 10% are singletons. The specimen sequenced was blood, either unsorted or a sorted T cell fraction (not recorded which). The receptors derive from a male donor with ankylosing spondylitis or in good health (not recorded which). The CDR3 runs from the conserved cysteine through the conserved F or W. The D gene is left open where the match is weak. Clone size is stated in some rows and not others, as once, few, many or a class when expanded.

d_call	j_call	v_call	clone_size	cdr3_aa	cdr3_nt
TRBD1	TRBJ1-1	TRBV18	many	CASSPGQGSNTEAFF	TGTGCCAGCTCACCCGGACAGGGATCGAACACTGAAGCTTTCTTT
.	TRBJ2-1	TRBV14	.	CASSRWDSGDNEQFF	TGTGCCAGCAGCCGCTGGGACAGCGGGGACAATGAGCAGTTCTTC
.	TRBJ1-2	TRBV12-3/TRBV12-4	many	CASSPGSYGYTF	TGTGCCAGCAGTCCGGGCTCCTATGGCTACACCTTC
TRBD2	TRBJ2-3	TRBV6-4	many	CASSDSLAGGPDTQYF	TGTGCCAGCAGTGACTCACTAGCGGGAGGGCCAGATACGCAGTATTTT
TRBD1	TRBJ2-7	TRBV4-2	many	CASSQPGTGVLYEQYF	TGTGCCAGCAGCCAACCGGGGACAGGGGTTCTATACGAGCAGTACTTC
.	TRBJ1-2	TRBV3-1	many	CASSHQTRGGYTF	TGTGCCAGCAGCCATCAGACAAGGGGGGGCTACACCTTC
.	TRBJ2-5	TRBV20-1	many	CSARGGTLKETQYF	TGCAGTGCTAGAGGGGGGACTTTAAAAGAGACCCAGTACTTC
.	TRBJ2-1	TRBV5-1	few	CASSPLGAKDEQFF	TGCGCCAGCAGCCCCCTGGGAGCAAAGGATGAGCAGTTCTTC
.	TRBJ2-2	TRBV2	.	CASSQKGVVNTGELFF	TGTGCCAGCAGCCAGAAAGGGGTGGTGAACACCGGGGAGCTGTTTTTT
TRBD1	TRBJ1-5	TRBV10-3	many	CAINKDRDQPQHF	TGTGCCATCAACAAGGACAGGGATCAGCCCCAGCATTTT
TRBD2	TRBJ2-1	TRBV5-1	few	CASSAATSGGALSYNEQFF	TGCGCCAGCAGCGCAGCGACTAGCGGGGGGGCGTTATCCTACAATGAGCAGTTCTTC
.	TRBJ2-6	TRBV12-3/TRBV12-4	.	CAGRVLGGANVLTF	TGTGCCGGTCGCGTTCTTGGTGGGGCCAACGTCCTGACTTTC
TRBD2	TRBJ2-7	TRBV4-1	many	CASSQASGGSYEQYF	TGCGCCAGCAGCCAAGCCAGCGGGGGCTCCTACGAGCAGTACTTC
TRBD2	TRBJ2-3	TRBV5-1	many	CASSRRDYHTDTQYF	TGCGCCAGCAGCCGCCGGGACTACCACACAGATACGCAGTATTTT
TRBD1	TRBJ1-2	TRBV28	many	CASLVQGSNYGYTF	TGTGCCAGTCTTGTACAGGGGTCTAACTATGGCTACACCTTC
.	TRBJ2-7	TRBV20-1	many	CSAPDSRSSYEQYF	TGCAGTGCCCCGGACAGCCGCAGCTCCTACGAGCAGTACTTC
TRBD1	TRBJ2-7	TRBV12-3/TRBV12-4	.	CATAGGTGSYEQYF	TGTGCCACCGCCGGAGGGACAGGGTCCTACGAGCAGTACTTC
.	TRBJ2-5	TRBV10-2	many	CASSVRGAGEETQYF	TGCGCCAGCAGTGTTCGGGGGGCGGGTGAAGAGACCCAGTACTTC
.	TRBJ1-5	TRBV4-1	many	CASSPTDPGKPQHF	TGCGCCAGCAGCCCGACCGATCCAGGGAAGCCCCAGCATTTT
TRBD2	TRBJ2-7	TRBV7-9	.	CASSPSLAGANEQYF	TGTGCCAGCAGCCCCTCCCTAGCGGGAGCAAACGAGCAGTACTTC
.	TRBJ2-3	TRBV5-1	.	CASSLDEVDPQYF	TGCGCCAGCAGCTTGGATGAAGTGGATCCGCAGTATTTT
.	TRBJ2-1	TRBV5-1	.	CASSLEGPNEQFF	TGCGCCAGCAGTTTGGAGGGGCCGAATGAGCAGTTCTTC
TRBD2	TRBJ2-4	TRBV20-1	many	CSAEGLAGGLGKNIQYF	TGCAGTGCTGAGGGACTAGCGGGGGGCTTAGGCAAAAACATTCAGTACTTC
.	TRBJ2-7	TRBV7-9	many	CASSLSGYEQYF	TGCGCCAGCAGCTTGTCGGGCTACGAGCAGTACTTC
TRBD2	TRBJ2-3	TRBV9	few	CASSVGLAGVGVTDTQYF	TGTGCCAGCAGCGTCGGACTAGCGGGGGTCGGTGTCACAGATACGCAGTATTTT
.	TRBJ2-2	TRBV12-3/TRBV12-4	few	CASSLAAGWGLTGELFF	TGTGCCAGCAGTTTAGCGGCGGGGTGGGGGCTCACCGGGGAGCTGTTTTTT
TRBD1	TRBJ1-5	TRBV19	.	CASSTGQRFQPQHF	TGTGCCAGTAGTACGGGACAGAGGTTTCAGCCCCAGCATTTT
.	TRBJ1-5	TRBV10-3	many	CAISEDLLNQPQHF	TGTGCCATCAGTGAGGATTTACTTAATCAGCCCCAGCATTTT
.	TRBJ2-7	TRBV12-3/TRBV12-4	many	CASSSPSNEQYF	TGTGCCAGCTCCTCCCCCAGCAACGAGCAGTACTTC
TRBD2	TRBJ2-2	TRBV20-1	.	CSAETSGSTGELFF	TGCAGTGCCGAAACTAGCGGGAGTACCGGGGAGCTGTTTTTT
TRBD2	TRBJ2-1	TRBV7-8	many	CASSLDLAGAQFF	TGTGCCAGCAGCTTAGACCTAGCGGGAGCGCAGTTCTTC
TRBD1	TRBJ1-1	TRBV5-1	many	CASSFTGTENTEAFF	TGCGCCAGCAGCTTTACGGGGACAGAAAATACTGAAGCTTTCTTT
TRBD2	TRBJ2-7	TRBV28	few	CASSFIALAGRDEQYF	TGTGCCAGCAGTTTTATCGCCCTAGCGGGAAGGGACGAGCAGTACTTC
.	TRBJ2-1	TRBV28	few	CASSQTGKTSYNEQFF	TGTGCCAGCAGTCAGACCGGGAAAACCTCCTACAATGAGCAGTTCTTC
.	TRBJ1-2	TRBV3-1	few	CASSQSYTYGYTF	TGTGCCAGCAGTCAAAGCTACACGTATGGCTACACCTTC
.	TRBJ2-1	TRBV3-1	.	CASSRSTGLYNEQFF	TGTGCCAGCAGCCGATCGACGGGACTCTACAATGAGCAGTTCTTC
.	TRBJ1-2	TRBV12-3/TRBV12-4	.	CASSLASGSKPNYGYTF	TGTGCCAGCAGTTTAGCCTCAGGGAGTAAACCTAACTATGGCTACACCTTC
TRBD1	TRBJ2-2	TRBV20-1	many	CSADKRDSTGELFF	TGCAGTGCTGATAAGAGGGACAGCACCGGGGAGCTGTTTTTT
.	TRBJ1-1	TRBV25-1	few	CASTTLENTEAFF	TGTGCCAGCACCACACTCGAGAACACTGAAGCTTTCTTT
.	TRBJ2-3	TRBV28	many	CASSEQGWDTQYF	TGTGCCAGCAGTGAGCAGGGTTGGGATACGCAGTATTTT
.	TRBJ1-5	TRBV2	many	CASRSLSQPQHF	TGTGCCAGCAGGTCCCTCAGTCAGCCCCAGCATTTT
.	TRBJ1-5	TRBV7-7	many	CASSFPRTQSNQPQHF	TGTGCCAGCAGCTTCCCAAGGACCCAGAGCAATCAGCCCCAGCATTTT
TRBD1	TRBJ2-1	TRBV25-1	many	CASSDRDRVSNEQFF	TGTGCCAGCAGTGACCGGGACAGGGTGAGCAATGAGCAGTTCTTC
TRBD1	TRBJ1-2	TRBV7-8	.	CASSLIPGGVEGYTF	TGTGCCAGCAGCTTAATTCCAGGGGGCGTGGAGGGCTACACCTTC
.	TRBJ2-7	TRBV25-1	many	CASSESSGLTYEQYF	TGTGCCAGCAGTGAAAGTAGCGGCTTAACCTACGAGCAGTACTTC
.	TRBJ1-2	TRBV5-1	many	CASSLDSAPHNYGYTF	TGCGCCAGCAGCTTGGATTCAGCTCCCCATAACTATGGCTACACCTTC